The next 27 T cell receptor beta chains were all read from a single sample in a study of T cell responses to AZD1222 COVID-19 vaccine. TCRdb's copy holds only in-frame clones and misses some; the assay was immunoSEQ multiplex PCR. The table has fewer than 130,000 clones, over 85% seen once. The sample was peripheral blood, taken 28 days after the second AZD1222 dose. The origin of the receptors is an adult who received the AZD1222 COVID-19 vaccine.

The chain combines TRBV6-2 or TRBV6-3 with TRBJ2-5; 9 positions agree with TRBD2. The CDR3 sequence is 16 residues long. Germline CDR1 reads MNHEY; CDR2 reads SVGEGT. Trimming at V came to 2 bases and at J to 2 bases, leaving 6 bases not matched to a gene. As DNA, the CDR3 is TGTGCCAGCAGTTACACCCTAGCGGGGACGCAAGAGACCCAGTACTTC. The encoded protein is CASSYTLAGTQETQYF.

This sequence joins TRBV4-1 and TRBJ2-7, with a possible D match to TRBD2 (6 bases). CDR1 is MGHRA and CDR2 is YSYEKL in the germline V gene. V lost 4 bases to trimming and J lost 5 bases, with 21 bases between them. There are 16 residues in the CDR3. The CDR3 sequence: CASSRGPGRTGDEQYF. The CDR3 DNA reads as TGCGCCAGCAGCCGGGGACCGGGGAGGACTGGAGACGAGCAGTACTTC.

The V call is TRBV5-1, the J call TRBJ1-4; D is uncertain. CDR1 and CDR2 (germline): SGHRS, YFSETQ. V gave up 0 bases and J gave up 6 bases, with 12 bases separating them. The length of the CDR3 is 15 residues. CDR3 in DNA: TGCGCCAGCAGCTTGGCGGGCCAGGTACATGAAAAACTGTTTTTT. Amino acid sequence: CASSLAGQVHEKLFF.

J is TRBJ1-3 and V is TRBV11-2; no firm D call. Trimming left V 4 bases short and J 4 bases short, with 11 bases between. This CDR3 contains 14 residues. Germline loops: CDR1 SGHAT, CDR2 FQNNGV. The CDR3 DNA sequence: TGTGCCAGCAGCTCAACGACCGACGGAAACACCATATATTTT. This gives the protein CASSSTTDGNTIYF.

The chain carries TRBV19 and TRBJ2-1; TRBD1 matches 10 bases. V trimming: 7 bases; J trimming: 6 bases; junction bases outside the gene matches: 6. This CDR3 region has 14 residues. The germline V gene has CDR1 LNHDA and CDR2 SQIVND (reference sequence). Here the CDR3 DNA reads TGTGCCAGTACCGGGACAGGGGTGGCCAATGAGCAGTTCTTC. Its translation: CASTGTGVANEQFF.

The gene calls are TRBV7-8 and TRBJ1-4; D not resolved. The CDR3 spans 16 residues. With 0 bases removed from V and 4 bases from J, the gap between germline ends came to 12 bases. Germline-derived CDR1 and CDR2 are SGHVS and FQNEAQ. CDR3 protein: CASSLANSAINEKLFF. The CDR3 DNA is TGTGCCAGCAGCTTAGCGAACAGCGCGATTAATGAAAAACTGTTTTTT.

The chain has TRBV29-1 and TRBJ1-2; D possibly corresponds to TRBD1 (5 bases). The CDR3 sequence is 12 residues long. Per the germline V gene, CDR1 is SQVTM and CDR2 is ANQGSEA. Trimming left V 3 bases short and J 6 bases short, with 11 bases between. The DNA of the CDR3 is TGCAGCGTTGATGGGGCAGCGGATGGCTACACCTTC. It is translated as CSVDGAADGYTF.

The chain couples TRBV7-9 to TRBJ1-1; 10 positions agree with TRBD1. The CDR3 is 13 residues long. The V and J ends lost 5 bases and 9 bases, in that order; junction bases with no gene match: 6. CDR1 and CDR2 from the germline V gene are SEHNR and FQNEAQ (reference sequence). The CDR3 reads CASSRGQGQKAFF. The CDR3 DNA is TGTGCCAGCAGCAGGGGACAGGGGCAAAAAGCTTTCTTT.

The CDR3 loop is CAISEFRQETQYF. The CDR3 DNA follows: TGTGCCATCAGTGAGTTCAGGCAAGAGACCCAGTACTTC. The chain uses TRBV10-3 and TRBJ2-5; unclear D gene. This CDR3 has 13 amino acids. The ends were cut back, 1 base at V and 2 bases at J, with 5 bases in the middle. CDR1 is ENHRY, CDR2 SYGVKD, per germline.

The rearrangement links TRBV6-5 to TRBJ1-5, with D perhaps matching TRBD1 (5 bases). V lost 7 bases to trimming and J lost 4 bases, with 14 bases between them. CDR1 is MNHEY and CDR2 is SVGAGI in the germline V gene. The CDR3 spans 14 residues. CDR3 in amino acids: CASTPGAGNQPQHF. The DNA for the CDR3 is TGTGCCAGCACCCCTGGGGCGGGAAATCAGCCCCAGCATTTT.

CDR3 sequence (DNA): TGCAGCGTTGGACAGGGTAGTTCACCCCTCCACTTT. Amino acids: CSVGQGSSPLHF. This chain links TRBV29-1 with TRBJ1-6; 7 positions match TRBD1. The V gene end was trimmed by 4 bases and the J gene end by 9 bases; junction bases not matched to a gene: 3. Germline CDR1 is SQVTM and CDR2 is ANQGSEA. The CDR3 has 12 amino acids. Full variable domain (missing parts from reference TRBV29-1 and TRBJ1-6): SAVISQKPSRDICQRGTSLTIQCQVDSQVTMMFWYRQQPGQSLTLIATANQGSEATYESGFVIDKFPISRPNLTFSTLTVSNMSPEDSSIYLCSVGQGSSPLHFGNGTRLTVT.

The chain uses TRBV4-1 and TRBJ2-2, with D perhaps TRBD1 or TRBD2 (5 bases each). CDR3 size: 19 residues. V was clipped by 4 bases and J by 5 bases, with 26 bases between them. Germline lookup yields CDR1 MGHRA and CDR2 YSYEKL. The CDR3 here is CASSRWALLRDPGTGELFF. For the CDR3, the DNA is TGCGCCAGCAGCCGATGGGCCCTACTCCGGGACCCAGGGACCGGGGAGCTGTTTTTT.

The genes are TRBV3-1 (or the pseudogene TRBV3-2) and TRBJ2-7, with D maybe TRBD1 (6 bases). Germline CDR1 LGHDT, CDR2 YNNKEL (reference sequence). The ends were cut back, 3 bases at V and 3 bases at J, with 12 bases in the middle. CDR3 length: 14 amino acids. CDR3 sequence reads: CASSQGAALYEQYF. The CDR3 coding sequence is TGTGCCAGCAGCCAGGGGGCAGCACTCTACGAGCAGTACTTC.

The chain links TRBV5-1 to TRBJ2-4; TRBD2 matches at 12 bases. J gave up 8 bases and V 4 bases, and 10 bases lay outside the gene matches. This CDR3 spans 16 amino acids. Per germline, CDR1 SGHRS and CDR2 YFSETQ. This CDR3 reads CASSQRTSGMSDIQYF. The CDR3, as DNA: TGCGCCAGCAGCCAGAGGACTAGCGGGATGTCTGACATTCAGTACTTC.

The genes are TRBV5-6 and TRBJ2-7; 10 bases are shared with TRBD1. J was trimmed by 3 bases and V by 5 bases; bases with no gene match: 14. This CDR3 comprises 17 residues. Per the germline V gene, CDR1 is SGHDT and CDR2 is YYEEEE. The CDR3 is CASSAGTGALAVYEQYF. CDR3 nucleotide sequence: TGTGCCAGCAGTGCCGGGACAGGGGCCCTAGCGGTCTACGAGCAGTACTTC.

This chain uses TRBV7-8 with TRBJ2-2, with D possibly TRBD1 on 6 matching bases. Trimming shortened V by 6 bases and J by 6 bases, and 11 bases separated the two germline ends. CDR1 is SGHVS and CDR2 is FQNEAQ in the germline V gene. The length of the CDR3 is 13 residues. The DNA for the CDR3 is TGTGCCAGCAGACTCACAGGGCCCGGGGAGCTGTTTTTT. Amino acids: CASRLTGPGELFF.

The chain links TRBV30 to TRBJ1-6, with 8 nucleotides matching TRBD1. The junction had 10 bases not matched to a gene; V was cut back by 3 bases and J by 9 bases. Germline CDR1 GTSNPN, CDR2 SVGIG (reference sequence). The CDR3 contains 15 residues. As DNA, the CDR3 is TGTGCCTGGAGCCCAAAAGGGACAGGTGGTTCACCCCTCCACTTT. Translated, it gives CAWSPKGTGGSPLHF. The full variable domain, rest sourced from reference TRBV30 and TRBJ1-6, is SQTIHQWPATLVQPVGSPLSLECTVEGTSNPNLYWYRQAAGRGLQLLFYSVGIGQISSEVPQNLSASRPQDRQFILSSKKLLLSDSGFYLCAWSPKGTGGSPLHFGNGTRLTVT.

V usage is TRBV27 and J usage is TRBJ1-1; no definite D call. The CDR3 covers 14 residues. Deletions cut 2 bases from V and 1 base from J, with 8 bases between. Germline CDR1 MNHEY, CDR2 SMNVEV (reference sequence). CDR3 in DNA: TGTGCCAGCAGTTTAGCAGAATCGAACACTGAAGCTTTCTTT. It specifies CASSLAESNTEAFF.

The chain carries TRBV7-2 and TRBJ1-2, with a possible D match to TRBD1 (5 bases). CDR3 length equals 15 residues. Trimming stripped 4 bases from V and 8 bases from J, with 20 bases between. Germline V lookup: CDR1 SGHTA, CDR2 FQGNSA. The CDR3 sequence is CASSSVPGRFDGYTF. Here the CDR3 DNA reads TGTGCCAGCAGCTCAGTTCCAGGGCGGTTTGACGGCTACACCTTC.

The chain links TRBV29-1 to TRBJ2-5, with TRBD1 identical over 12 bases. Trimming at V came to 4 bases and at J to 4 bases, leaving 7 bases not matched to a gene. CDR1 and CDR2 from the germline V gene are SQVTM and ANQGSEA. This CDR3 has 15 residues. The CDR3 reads CSVVLGTGGLETQYF. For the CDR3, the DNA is TGCAGCGTTGTCCTGGGGACAGGGGGCCTAGAGACCCAGTACTTC. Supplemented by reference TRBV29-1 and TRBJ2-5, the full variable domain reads SAVISQKPSRDICQRGTSLTIQCQVDSQVTMMFWYRQQPGQSLTLIATANQGSEATYESGFVIDKFPISRPNLTFSTLTVSNMSPEDSSIYLCSVVLGTGGLETQYFGPGTRLLVL.

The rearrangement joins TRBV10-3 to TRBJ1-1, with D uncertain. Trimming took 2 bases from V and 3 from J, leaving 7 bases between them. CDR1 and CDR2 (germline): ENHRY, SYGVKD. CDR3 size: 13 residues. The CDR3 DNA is TGTGCCATCAGTGAGGGGAGAGACACTGAAGCTTTCTTT. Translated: CAISEGRDTEAFF.

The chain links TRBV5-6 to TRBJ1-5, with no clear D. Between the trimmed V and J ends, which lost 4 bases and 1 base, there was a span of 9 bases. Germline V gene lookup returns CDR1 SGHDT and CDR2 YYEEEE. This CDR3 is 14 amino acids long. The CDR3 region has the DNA TGTGCCAGCAGCGATCTCAGGAGCAATCAGCCCCAGCATTTT. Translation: CASSDLRSNQPQHF.

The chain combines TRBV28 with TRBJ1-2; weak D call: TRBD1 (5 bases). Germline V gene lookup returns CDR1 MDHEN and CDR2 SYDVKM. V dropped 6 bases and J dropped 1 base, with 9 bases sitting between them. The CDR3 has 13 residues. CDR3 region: CASRPDSNYGYTF. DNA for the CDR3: TGTGCCAGCAGGCCTGACAGTAACTATGGCTACACCTTC.

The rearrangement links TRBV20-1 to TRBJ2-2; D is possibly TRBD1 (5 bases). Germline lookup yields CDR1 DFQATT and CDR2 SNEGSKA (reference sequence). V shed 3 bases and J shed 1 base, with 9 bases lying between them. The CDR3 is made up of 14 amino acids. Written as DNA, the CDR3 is TGCAGTGCTAGTCAGGGAATGAACACCGGGGAGCTGTTTTTT. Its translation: CSASQGMNTGELFF.

This CDR3 is CASSGGTVNYGYTF. CDR3 nucleotide sequence: TGCGCCAGCAGCGGAGGGACAGTTAACTATGGCTACACCTTC. The chain uses TRBV5-1 and TRBJ1-2, with 7 bases matching TRBD1. J was trimmed by 1 base and V by 4 bases; bases with no gene match: 4. This CDR3 comprises 14 residues. The germline V gene has CDR1 SGHRS and CDR2 YFSETQ.

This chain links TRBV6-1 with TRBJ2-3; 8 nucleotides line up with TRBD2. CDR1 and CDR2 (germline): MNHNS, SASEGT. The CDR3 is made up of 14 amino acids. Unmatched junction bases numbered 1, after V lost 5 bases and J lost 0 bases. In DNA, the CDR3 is TGTGCCAGCAGTCGGGGGGGTAGCACAGATACGCAGTATTTT. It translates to CASSRGGSTDTQYF.

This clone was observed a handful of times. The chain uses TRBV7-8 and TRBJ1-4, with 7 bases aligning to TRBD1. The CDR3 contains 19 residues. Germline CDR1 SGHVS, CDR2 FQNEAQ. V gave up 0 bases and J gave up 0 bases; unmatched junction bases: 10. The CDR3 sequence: CASSLAEGQIPATNEKLFF. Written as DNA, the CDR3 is TGTGCCAGCAGCTTAGCGGAGGGACAGATACCCGCAACTAATGAAAAACTGTTTTTT. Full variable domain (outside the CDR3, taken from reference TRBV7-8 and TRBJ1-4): GAGVSQSPRYKVAKRGQDVALRCDPISGHVSLFWYQQALGQGPEFLTYFQNEAQLDKSGLPSDRFFAERPEGSVSTLKIQRTQQEDSAVYLCASSLAEGQIPATNEKLFFGSGTQLSVL.